This T cell receptor beta chain was observed in a study of blood T cell repertoires in COVID-19. Study details: COVID-19 samples from acute and convalescent phases originated in the United States, Italy and Spain. Sources were T cells, B-cell-depleted T cells, or PBMCs; the material itself was cDNA or gDNA.

Germline-derived CDR1 and CDR2 are SGHVS and FNYEAQ. The CDR3 totals 15 residues. V lost 6 bases, J lost 4 bases, and 10 bases stayed unmatched. In the source study's methods: Amplified reference gene primers provided the basis for estimating nucleated cell counts. The protocol was immunoSEQ multiplex PCR, while the TCRdb copy is restricted to in-frame clones and leaves out a portion. From that table come the V and J calls and clone size; the DNA was used to work out D and trimming. The data contain 120,000 or so clones, roughly 85% of them singletons. The chain employs TRBV7-6 and TRBJ2-3; 7 bases match TRBD2. The receptor's source is a human donor in a cohort sampled during active COVID-19. The sequenced sample consisted of peripheral blood. The CDR3 nucleotides are TGTGCCAGCAGTCAGAGGGGCGGGGGAGCAGATACGCAGTATTTT. Encoded protein: CASSQRGGGADTQYF.